Listed below are T cell receptor beta chains from one sample, sequenced in a study of cytomegalovirus exposure and HLA in healthy donors. The data were produced by immunoSEQ multiplex PCR, yet TCRdb's version contains in-frame clones alone and is incomplete. In the table there are about 150,000 clones, 70% to 90% of which are singletons. Sequencing used PBMCs. All receptors come from a woman aged 18-29 years in good health and CMV-seronegative. Both conserved end residues are part of each CDR3. Each record gives: CDR3 DNA, CDR3 protein, clone size, V gene, J gene, D gene. D genes are given only for firm matches. The size field is filled for only some rows; it gives once, few, many or a size class.

cdr3_nt: TGCGCCAGCAGCTGGGACAGGCAGAATGAGCAGTTCTTC
cdr3_aa: CASSWDRQNEQFF
clone_size: NA
v_call: TRBV10-1
j_call: TRBJ2-1
d_call: TRBD1

cdr3_nt: TGTGCCTGGGAAGACAGGGGTTTTCTCTATGGCTACACCTTC
cdr3_aa: CAWEDRGFLYGYTF
clone_size: once
v_call: TRBV30
j_call: TRBJ1-2
d_call: TRBD1

cdr3_nt: TGTGCCAGCTCACCTCAAATGCCCCTTCAGGCAGATACGCAGTATTTT
cdr3_aa: CASSPQMPLQADTQYF
clone_size: NA
v_call: TRBV18
j_call: TRBJ2-3
d_call: NA

cdr3_nt: TGTGCCAGCAGCTCTGGACAGACCTACGAGCAGTACTTC
cdr3_aa: CASSSGQTYEQYF
clone_size: NA
v_call: TRBV4-2
j_call: TRBJ2-7
d_call: NA

cdr3_nt: TGTGCCAGCAGCGCCTACCAGGGCCACGAGCAGTACTTC
cdr3_aa: CASSAYQGHEQYF
clone_size: NA
v_call: TRBV9
j_call: TRBJ2-7
d_call: NA

cdr3_nt: TGTGCCAGCAGTGAAGCATGGACGGGGGGGGAGCTGTTTTTT
cdr3_aa: CASSEAWTGGELFF
clone_size: NA
v_call: TRBV6-1
j_call: TRBJ2-2
d_call: NA

cdr3_nt: TGTGCCAGCAAGAGCGGAGGAGGCTACACCTTC
cdr3_aa: CASKSGGGYTF
clone_size: NA
v_call: TRBV6-1
j_call: TRBJ1-2
d_call: NA

cdr3_nt: TGTGCTAGCAGCGGGAGCGGAGGCACAGATACGCAGTATTTT
cdr3_aa: CASSGSGGTDTQYF
clone_size: NA
v_call: TRBV7-7
j_call: TRBJ2-3
d_call: TRBD2

cdr3_nt: TGTGCCAGCAGGGCCCCAGGGGTTAGTGGAAACACCATATATTTT
cdr3_aa: CASRAPGVSGNTIYF
clone_size: once
v_call: TRBV6-1
j_call: TRBJ1-3
d_call: NA

cdr3_nt: TGTGCCAGCAGTACGCTTTCGGTTGCGTCGAACACCGGGGAGCTGTTTTTT
cdr3_aa: CASSTLSVASNTGELFF
clone_size: few
v_call: TRBV27
j_call: TRBJ2-2
d_call: NA

cdr3_nt: TGTGCCAGCAGCGTAGGGCAGGGTCTTTACGAGCAGTACTTC
cdr3_aa: CASSVGQGLYEQYF
clone_size: NA
v_call: TRBV9
j_call: TRBJ2-7
d_call: NA